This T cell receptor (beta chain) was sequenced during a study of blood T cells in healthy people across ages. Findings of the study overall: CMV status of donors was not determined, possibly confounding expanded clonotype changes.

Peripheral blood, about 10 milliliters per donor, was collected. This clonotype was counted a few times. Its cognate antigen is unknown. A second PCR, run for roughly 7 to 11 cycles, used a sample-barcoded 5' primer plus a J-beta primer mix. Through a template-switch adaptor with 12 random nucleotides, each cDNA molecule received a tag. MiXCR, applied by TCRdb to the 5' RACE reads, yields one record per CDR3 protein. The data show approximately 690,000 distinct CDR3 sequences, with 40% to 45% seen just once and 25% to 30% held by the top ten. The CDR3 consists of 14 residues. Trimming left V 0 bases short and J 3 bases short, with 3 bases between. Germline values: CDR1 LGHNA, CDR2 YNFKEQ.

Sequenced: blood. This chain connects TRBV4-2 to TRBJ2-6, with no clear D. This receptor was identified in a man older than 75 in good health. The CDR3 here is CASSQEYGANVLTF. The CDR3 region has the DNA TGTGCCAGCAGCCAAGAGTATGGGGCCAACGTCCTGACTTTC.